The present T cell receptor beta chain was sequenced within a study of CD8 T cells in ankylosing spondylitis. General study results and limits: Previously reported in reactive arthritis synovial fluid and blood were some of the motif variants. From matched ankylosing spondylitis synovial fluid, disease-linked clones were reportedly recovered at significantly enriched levels.

CDR3 length: 14 residues. Germline values: CDR1 SGHVS, CDR2 FQNEAQ. Losses at the gene ends were 5 bases for V and 1 base for J; bases not matched to a gene: 4. There are a few counts of this clonotype. What it binds is not known. TCRdb processed the 5' RACE reads anew with MiXCR; each CDR3 protein has one entry. The sample holds approximately 250,000 distinct CDR3 sequences, under 30% seen once. The chain combines TRBV7-8 with TRBJ2-5, with 7 bases matching TRBD2. This receptor was taken from a male donor with ankylosing spondylitis or in good health (not recorded which). The sample comprised blood, either unsorted or a sorted T cell fraction (not recorded which). The CDR3 here is CASSNGRGQETQYF. The CDR3 coding sequence is TGTGCCAGCAGCAATGGGAGGGGCCAAGAGACCCAGTACTTC.